A single sample gave rise to the 23 T cell receptor beta chains below, sequenced in a study of graft-versus-host responses after intestinal transplantation. Generated by immunoSEQ multiplex PCR, the TCRdb table keeps only in-frame clones and is missing some. The sample has about 64,000 clones, roughly 92% seen once. Sequenced here: bone marrow, sampled 734 days after intestinal transplantation. The receptors derive from a human patient who received an intestinal transplant, so some T cells may come from the graft donor.

The chain links TRBV19 to TRBJ1-4; 7 nucleotides agree with TRBD1. Germline trimming cut 1 base from V and 4 bases from J; bases unmatched to any gene: 6. The CDR3 is 16 residues long. Germline V gene sequence: CDR1 LNHDA, CDR2 SQIVND (reference sequence). The CDR3 DNA follows: TGTGCCAGTAGTATAGGCCCCACAGGGGTTAATGAAAAACTGTTTTTT. Translating gives CASSIGPTGVNEKLFF.

The chain links TRBV27 to TRBJ1-3, with 7 nucleotides matching TRBD1. V shed 4 bases and J 0 bases; nucleotides not matched to a gene: 3. The germline CDR1 and CDR2 sequences are MNHEY and SMNVEV (reference sequence). The CDR3 loop spans 15 amino acids. The CDR3 sequence is CASSSTGFSGNTIYF. CDR3 DNA sequence: TGTGCCAGCAGTTCGACAGGGTTCTCTGGAAACACCATATATTTT.

The chain uses TRBV11-1 and TRBJ2-1; D might be TRBD1 (6 bases). V lost 5 bases and J 10 bases, leaving 9 bases between the germline ends. The CDR3 spans 11 residues. Germline CDR1 SGHAT, CDR2 FQDESV (reference sequence). The CDR3, as DNA: TGTGCCAGCAGCCCGGACAGCGAGCAGTTCTTC. This gives the protein CASSPDSEQFF.

The chain has TRBV7-6 and TRBJ1-1, with D tentatively TRBD1 (5 bases). Trimming took 0 bases from V and 5 from J, leaving 10 bases between them. The CDR3 has 14 amino acids. The germline gives CDR1 SGHVS, CDR2 FNYEAQ. The CDR3 region is CASSLARGGTEAFF. CDR3 nucleotides: TGTGCCAGCAGCTTAGCGCGCGGGGGGACTGAAGCTTTCTTT.

This clone occurred a few times. V gene TRBV7-9 combines with J gene TRBJ2-7, with 10 bases fitting TRBD1. CDR1 and CDR2 (germline): SEHNR, FQNEAQ (reference sequence). The V gene end was trimmed by 5 bases and the J gene end by 2 bases; junction bases not matched to a gene: 9. The CDR3 length is 16 residues. CDR3 bases: TGTGCCAGCAGCGATGTAGGGACAGGGGAGCCCTACGAGCAGTACTTC. This translates into CASSDVGTGEPYEQYF.

The V call is TRBV7-9, the J call TRBJ2-5; 9 nucleotides line up with TRBD1. Trimming at V came to 4 bases and at J to 4 bases, leaving 7 bases not matched to a gene. This CDR3 spans 15 amino acids. Germline lookup yields CDR1 SEHNR and CDR2 FQNEAQ (reference sequence). For the CDR3, the DNA is TGTGCCAGCAGCTCCCCCCTGGACAGGGGAGAGACCCAGTACTTC. Amino acids: CASSSPLDRGETQYF.

This chain links TRBV5-4 with TRBJ1-6, with D perhaps matching TRBD1 (6 bases). CDR3 size: 16 residues. The germline gives CDR1 SGHNT, CDR2 YYREEE (reference sequence). V lost 4 bases to trimming and J lost 7 bases, with 18 bases between them. In DNA form, the CDR3 reads TGTGCCAGCAGCCAAACACCAGGGGTCCCCAATTCACCCCTCCACTTT. Translating gives CASSQTPGVPNSPLHF.

V usage is TRBV11-2 and J usage is TRBJ2-7, with D perhaps matching TRBD1 (5 bases). The CDR3 runs to 12 residues. Germline V gene lookup returns CDR1 SGHAT and CDR2 FQNNGV. With 5 bases removed from V and 3 bases from J, the gap between germline ends came to 8 bases. The CDR3 region is CASSPDSYEQYF. The CDR3 DNA reads TGTGCCAGCAGCCCTGACAGCTACGAGCAGTACTTC.

The chain uses TRBV7-7 and TRBJ2-1; D is ambiguous. V was shortened by 1 base and J by 0 bases, with 7 bases between the two germline ends. CDR1 and CDR2 from the germline V gene are SSHAT and FNYEAQ (reference sequence). CDR3 size: 15 residues. The CDR3 DNA reads as TGTGCCAGCAGCTTAGGGGCCAGCTCCTACAATGAGCAGTTCTTC. Encoded protein: CASSLGASSYNEQFF.

The chain employs TRBV28 and TRBJ2-5, with D unresolved. This CDR3 spans 13 amino acids. Trimming stripped 2 bases from V and 9 bases from J, with 13 bases between. Germline V gene data show CDR1 as MDHEN and CDR2 as SYDVKM. CDR3 sequence: CASSLGSPPAQYF. For the CDR3, the DNA is TGTGCCAGCAGTTTAGGATCCCCGCCGGCCCAGTACTTC.

This clone has more than one count but fewer than ten. This chain joins TRBV18 and TRBJ1-2; D possibly corresponds to TRBD1 (6 bases). This CDR3 comprises 11 residues. Per the germline V gene, CDR1 is KGHSH and CDR2 is LQKENI. V was trimmed by 5 bases and J by 9 bases, leaving 10 bases between them. CDR3 nucleotides: TGTGCCAGCTCAGAACAGGGTAGCTACACCTTC. Amino acids: CASSEQGSYTF.

V is TRBV13 and J is TRBJ2-3; the D gene could be TRBD1 or TRBD2 (5 bases each). This CDR3 is built from 15 residues. V shed 5 bases and J shed 4 bases, with 16 bases lying between them. Germline V gives CDR1 PRHDT, CDR2 FYEKMQ (reference sequence). CDR3 in amino acids: CASSLRDPRSDTQYF. CDR3 in DNA: TGTGCCAGCAGCCTCCGGGACCCTCGGTCAGATACGCAGTATTTT.

This chain joins TRBV28 and TRBJ2-5, with D possibly matching TRBD1 (5 bases). The CDR3 is 15 residues long. Germline V gene sequence: CDR1 MDHEN, CDR2 SYDVKM. Trimming shortened V by 4 bases and J by 2 bases, and 14 bases separated the two germline ends. CDR3: CASSSVTGAQETQYF. Here the CDR3 DNA reads TGTGCCAGCAGTTCAGTCACAGGAGCACAAGAGACCCAGTACTTC. Full variable domain (rest looked up from reference TRBV28 and TRBJ2-5): DVKVTQSSRYLVKRTGEKVFLECVQDMDHENMFWYRQDPGLGLRLIYFSYDVKMKEKGDIPEGYSVSREKKERFSLILESASTNQTSMYLCASSSVTGAQETQYFGPGTRLLVL.

The V and J genes are TRBV4-1 and TRBJ2-4, with D perhaps matching TRBD1 (6 bases). V dropped 4 bases and J dropped 3 bases, with 16 bases sitting between them. The CDR3 totals 16 residues. CDR1 is MGHRA, CDR2 YSYEKL, per germline. The CDR3 nucleotides are TGCGCCAGCAGCCCCCCAAACAGGGAAGTCAAAAACATTCAGTACTTC. Translated, it gives CASSPPNREVKNIQYF.

This chain uses TRBV7-9 with TRBJ2-1; 8 positions agree with TRBD2. Per germline, CDR1 SEHNR and CDR2 FQNEAQ (reference sequence). Trimming at V came to 4 bases and at J to 0 bases, leaving 5 bases not matched to a gene. The length of the CDR3 is 16 residues. CDR3 protein: CASSSRRGASYNEQFF. CDR3 nucleotides: TGTGCCAGCAGCTCTCGGCGGGGGGCCTCCTACAATGAGCAGTTCTTC.

The rearrangement uses TRBV4-1 and TRBJ2-4; 7 nucleotides line up with TRBD1. V lost 2 bases, J lost 1 base, and 5 bases stayed unmatched. The CDR3 is 16 amino acids. Germline assignment: CDR1 MGHRA and CDR2 YSYEKL. The CDR3 sequence: CASSQLQGSAKNIQYF. The CDR3 nucleotides are TGCGCCAGCAGCCAACTACAGGGGTCGGCCAAAAACATTCAGTACTTC.

The chain joins TRBV29-1 to TRBJ2-7, with a possible D match to TRBD2 (5 bases). CDR1 and CDR2 from the germline V gene are SQVTM and ANQGSEA. Trimming took 4 bases from V and 6 from J, leaving 16 bases between them. This CDR3 is 13 amino acids long. The CDR3 DNA reads TGCAGCGTTGCCGGGAAGAATCATCCCGAGCAGTACTTC. Translating gives CSVAGKNHPEQYF.

CDR3 in DNA: TGTGCCAGCAGTTACACCGCAGTAACTGAAGCTTTCTTT. Its protein is CASSYTAVTEAFF. This chain uses TRBV6-6 with TRBJ1-1; D not certain. Germline values: CDR1 MNHNY, CDR2 SVGAGI (reference sequence). Trimming stripped 2 bases from V and 5 bases from J, with 9 bases between. This CDR3 is 13 amino acids long.

This clone was seen a single time. This chain links TRBV19 with TRBJ2-7; 7 bases map to TRBD1. V shed 6 bases, J shed 0 bases, and the junction held 17 bases outside the gene matches. Germline assignment: CDR1 LNHDA and CDR2 SQIVND (reference sequence). The CDR3 runs to 18 residues. CDR3 sequence: CASSRGGRGETFSYEQYF. The CDR3 region has the DNA TGTGCCAGTAGCCGAGGGGGCAGGGGAGAGACCTTCTCCTACGAGCAGTACTTC.

The chain carries TRBV6-5 and TRBJ1-2; a possible D gene is TRBD1 (5 bases). V was trimmed by 5 bases and J by 4 bases, leaving 14 bases between them. CDR3 length: 14 residues. Germline CDR1 reads MNHEY; CDR2 reads SVGAGI. DNA of the CDR3: TGTGCCAGCAGTCCTTCCAGGGTTAGCTATGGCTACACCTTC. Translated: CASSPSRVSYGYTF.

The chain recombines TRBV10-2 with TRBJ1-1; D might be TRBD1 (6 bases). Between the trimmed V and J ends, which lost 2 bases and 6 bases, there was a span of 13 bases. In germline, CDR1 is WSHSY, CDR2 SAAADI. This CDR3 region has 14 residues. The CDR3 coding sequence is TGCGCCAGCAGTGAGCCCTACAGGGTCCCTGAAGCTTTCTTT. Translated, it gives CASSEPYRVPEAFF.

The chain carries TRBV6-1 and TRBJ2-3; no reliable D call. Looked up from germline, CDR1 is MNHNS and CDR2 is SASEGT. Trimming took off 5 bases at V and 4 bases at J, with 10 bases between the two ends. This CDR3 region has 13 residues. The CDR3 bases are TGTGCCAGCAGTACCCAAAGTCCAGATACGCAGTATTTT. It is translated as CASSTQSPDTQYF.

This chain joins TRBV7-6 and TRBJ2-1; D gene uncertain. This CDR3 spans 12 amino acids. The germline V gene has CDR1 SGHVS and CDR2 FNYEAQ. Trimming pared 5 bases from V and 5 bases from J, leaving 7 bases between. DNA for the CDR3: TGTGCCAGCAGCCAGCCAAACAATGAGCAGTTCTTC. It encodes CASSQPNNEQFF.